This T cell receptor (beta chain) was recovered during a study of OX40 agonist ivuxolimab in advanced cancers. Background on the study: Patients took ivuxolimab, an agonistic anti-OX40 (CD134) antibody. At 82.7% male, the cohort had a mean age of approximately 64 years, ranging from 23 to 79.

Study-level findings and limits: In general, CD8+ T cells held more expanded clones than CD4+ did, on average.

CDR1 is MNHEY and CDR2 is SVGAGI in the germline V gene. V lost 2 bases to trimming and J lost 9 bases, with 11 bases between them. The CDR3 length is 13 residues. Note on this clone: Antigen unknown.

Only in-frame clones appear in the TCRdb table, and some are missing; sequencing was by immunoSEQ multiplex PCR. The profile shows about 64,000 clones, around 91% of them singletons. The receptor was isolated from an adult with an advanced solid tumor such as melanoma, head and neck, liver or kidney cancer. J is TRBJ1-5 and V is TRBV6-5; D is unresolved. Source: CD4+ or CD8+ T cells sorted from blood, taken in a trial of the OX40 agonist ivuxolimab. The CDR3 DNA sequence: TGTGCCAGCAGTTACGGCCAGGAGCTGCCCCAGCATTTT. Its protein is CASSYGQELPQHF.